These 29 T cell receptor beta chains originate from one sample sequenced in a study of T cells after yellow fever vaccination. TCRdb redid the calling of the 5' RACE reads with MiXCR, one entry per CDR3 protein. The sample consists of approximately 300,000 distinct CDR3 sequences, around 6.8% of them appearing once. Sequenced material: PBMCs, taken roughly seven weeks after the first yellow fever vaccination. Receptors were obtained from a young man who received the YFV17D yellow fever vaccine.

This clonotype showed up many times. This chain links TRBV6-5 with TRBJ2-7, with 7 bases that match TRBD2. CDR3 length: 18 residues. Germline lookup yields CDR1 MNHEY and CDR2 SVGAGI. V lost 2 bases to trimming and J lost 0 bases; unmatched junction nucleotides: 13. Written as DNA, the CDR3 is TGTGCCAGCAGTTACGCCCTCGGTAGCGGGCGCCTCTCCTACGAGCAGTACTTC. Translated, it gives CASSYALGSGRLSYEQYF.

This clonotype was found a few times. A much larger clonotype is one base distant, so this may be a read error. The chain uses TRBV12-3 or TRBV12-4 and TRBJ1-2; D remains ambiguous. The CDR3 has 11 amino acids. V was clipped by 2 bases and J by 5 bases, with 3 bases between them. The chain's CDR3 is CASSLQYGYTF. The CDR3 nucleotides read TGTGCCAGCAGTTTACAGTATGGCTACACCTTC.

This clonotype was seen a few times. The genes are TRBV6-2 or TRBV6-3 and TRBJ2-1, with D unresolved. The CDR3 has 14 residues. Trimming removed 0 bases from V and 9 bases from J, with 12 bases in between. CDR1 MNHEY and CDR2 SVGEGT come from the germline V gene. The CDR3 bases are TGTGCCAGCAGTTACTCGATAGGTGGCCCTGAGCAGTTCTTC. Translating it yields CASSYSIGGPEQFF.

This clonotype was seen a few times. J is TRBJ1-5 and V is TRBV27; no definite D call. Germline CDR1 reads MNHEY; CDR2 reads SMNVEV (reference sequence). The V end was cut by 8 bases, the J end by 6 bases, with 17 bases between. The CDR3 is 14 residues long. Written as DNA, the CDR3 is TGTGCCAGCCGGCCCGCTGGGGTCGCTCAGCCCCAGCATTTT. Translated: CASRPAGVAQPQHF.

V usage is TRBV7-9 and J usage is TRBJ2-7; the D gene could be TRBD1 or TRBD2 (7 bases each). The CDR3 runs to 14 residues. Per germline, CDR1 SEHNR and CDR2 FQNEAQ (reference sequence). V lost 5 bases to trimming and J lost 4 bases, with 15 bases between them. CDR3 nucleotide sequence: TGTGCCAGCAGCCAGGGGGGGGGGATATACGAGCAGTACTTC. Protein: CASSQGGGIYEQYF.

The table lists this clonotype with many counts. The chain carries TRBV12-3 or TRBV12-4 and TRBJ2-7, with 7 positions matching TRBD1. The CDR3 covers 13 residues. J was trimmed by 9 bases and V by 5 bases; bases with no gene match: 10. CDR3 region: CASSPQDRLGQYF. Written as DNA, the CDR3 is TGTGCCAGCAGTCCCCAGGACAGGCTGGGGCAGTACTTC.

This clonotype was recorded a few times. This sequence joins TRBV7-2 and TRBJ2-2, with 13 bases identical to TRBD2. Looked up from germline, CDR1 is SGHTA and CDR2 is FQGNSA. The J segment lost 1 base and the V segment lost 0 bases, leaving 5 bases of the junction unmatched. CDR3 size: 19 residues. CDR3 sequence (DNA): TGTGCCAGCAGCTTAGCCTCGGGACTAGCGGGGTTGAACACCGGGGAGCTGTTTTTT. This gives the protein CASSLASGLAGLNTGELFF.

The chain carries TRBV11-2 and TRBJ2-1, with D possibly matching TRBD1 (6 bases). The CDR3 loop spans 18 amino acids. The germline gives CDR1 SGHAT, CDR2 FQNNGV. Trimming took 4 bases from V and 5 from J, leaving 24 bases between them. The chain's CDR3 is CASSSYYNSRTANNEQFF. DNA of the CDR3: TGTGCCAGCAGCTCCTACTACAACTCCCGGACAGCTAACAATGAGCAGTTCTTC.

In its sample, this clonotype was seen a few times. The J gene is TRBJ2-3, the V gene TRBV12-3 or TRBV12-4; 9 bases map to TRBD2. This CDR3 contains 14 residues. CDR3 nucleotide sequence: TGTGCTACCCGGACTAGCGAGAGCACAGATACGCAGTATTTT. As protein: CATRTSESTDTQYF.

This clonotype was seen ten or more times. The rearrangement uses TRBV4-3 and TRBJ1-3; D ambiguous. Germline V gene lookup returns CDR1 LGHNA and CDR2 YSLEER. The CDR3 extends over 17 amino acids. Trimming pared 0 bases from V and 0 bases from J, leaving 12 bases between. The CDR3 loop is CASSQEGAFRSGNTIYF. CDR3 nucleotide sequence: TGCGCCAGCAGCCAAGAAGGAGCGTTCCGCTCTGGAAACACCATATATTTT.

This clonotype came up many times. The chain carries TRBV6-5 and TRBJ1-4, with D possibly TRBD1 on 5 matching bases. The CDR3 totals 14 residues. CDR1 MNHEY and CDR2 SVGAGI come from the germline V gene. V lost 2 bases, J lost 3 bases, and 7 bases lay in between. Here the CDR3 reads CASSYGGSNEKLFF. In DNA, the CDR3 is TGTGCCAGCAGTTACGGGGGGTCTAATGAAAAACTGTTTTTT.

This clonotype was found a few times. For the CDR3, the DNA is TGTGCCAGCAGCTTCCGGGACAGGGGGCTGTACGAGCAGTACTTC. Translation gives CASSFRDRGLYEQYF. The J gene is TRBJ2-7, the V gene TRBV13, with TRBD1 matching over 12 bases. CDR1 and CDR2 (germline): PRHDT, FYEKMQ (reference sequence). The CDR3 consists of 15 residues. V gave up 3 bases and J gave up 4 bases; unmatched junction bases: 4.

The chain employs TRBV27 and TRBJ1-2; 12 positions match TRBD1. Germline trimming cut 5 bases from V and 4 bases from J; bases unmatched to any gene: 17. The CDR3 covers 19 residues. Germline CDR1 MNHEY, CDR2 SMNVEV (reference sequence). The chain's CDR3 is CASSISPPGQGAQSYGYTF. The CDR3, as DNA: TGTGCCAGCAGTATCTCCCCTCCGGGACAGGGGGCCCAATCCTATGGCTACACCTTC.

V usage is TRBV24-1 and J usage is TRBJ2-1, with D perhaps TRBD1 (6 bases). Germline V gene data show CDR1 as KGHDR and CDR2 as SFDVKD. The V end was cut by 7 bases, the J end by 6 bases, with 15 bases between. This CDR3 region has 14 residues. CDR3 coding DNA: TGTGCCACCAGCCGAGGACAGTCTTTCAATGAGCAGTTCTTC. It is translated as CATSRGQSFNEQFF.

This chain connects TRBV27 to TRBJ1-2; D is ambiguous. The V gene's germline CDR1 is MNHEY and CDR2 SMNVEV (reference sequence). Trimming removed 4 bases from V and 3 bases from J, with 21 bases in between. This CDR3 spans 17 amino acids. The CDR3 sequence is CASSSTDQEGRDYGYTF. The CDR3 DNA is TGTGCCAGCAGTTCAACGGACCAAGAGGGTAGAGACTATGGCTACACCTTC.

This clonotype was observed at least ten times. The rearrangement joins TRBV6-1 to TRBJ2-5; D might be TRBD1 or TRBD2, each matching 6 bases. V was cut by 10 bases and J by 3 bases, with 18 bases left in between. This CDR3 has 14 amino acids. CDR1 MNHNS and CDR2 SASEGT come from the germline V gene. The CDR3 reads CATRGVDPKETQYF. As DNA, the CDR3 is TGTGCCACAAGGGGGGTAGACCCAAAAGAGACCCAGTACTTC.

Only a few counts were recorded for this clonotype. V and J are TRBV12-3 or TRBV12-4 and TRBJ2-1; D uncertain. Trimming cost V 2 bases and J 2 bases, with 7 bases left between them. The CDR3 extends over 14 amino acids. CDR3 sequence reads: CASSLNGPYNEQFF. The CDR3 DNA reads as TGTGCCAGCAGTTTAAATGGGCCCTACAATGAGCAGTTCTTC.

As to this clonotype: The junction departs from germline at one end; a sequencing error may be responsible. The chain links TRBV20-1 to TRBJ2-5, with TRBD1 identical over 10 bases. The CDR3 length is 15 residues. Germline V gene data show CDR1 as DFQATT and CDR2 as SNEGSKA (reference sequence). CDR3 sequence reads: CSARDRDRGQETRYF. CDR3 DNA sequence: TGCAGTGCTAGAGACCGGGACAGGGGACAAGAGACCCGGTACTTC.

The rearrangement links TRBV6-5 to TRBJ2-7; D unresolved. This CDR3 comprises 14 residues. Germline V lookup: CDR1 MNHEY, CDR2 SVGAGI. Trimming pared 2 bases from V and 0 bases from J, leaving 8 bases between. CDR3 loop: CASSYLWGSYEQYF. The DNA of the CDR3 is TGTGCCAGCAGTTACCTGTGGGGCTCCTACGAGCAGTACTTC.

The sample holds a few counts of this clonotype. The chain recombines TRBV11-1 with TRBJ2-2; 8 bases match TRBD1. The germline CDR1 and CDR2 sequences are SGHAT and FQDESV (reference sequence). V trimming: 0 bases; J trimming: 4 bases; junction bases outside the gene matches: 10. CDR3 length: 18 residues. CDR3 region: CASSLASPDRGGTGELFF. DNA for the CDR3: TGTGCCAGCAGCTTAGCCTCCCCAGACAGGGGCGGCACCGGGGAGCTGTTTTTT.

This clonotype showed up just a few times. V usage is TRBV12-3 or TRBV12-4 and J usage is TRBJ1-1; D uncertain. CDR3 length: 10 amino acids. The V end lost 6 bases, the J end lost 4 bases, and 3 bases lay between the germline ends. The CDR3, as DNA: TGTGCCAGCAGCTCCACTGAAGCTTTCTTT. It yields the protein CASSSTEAFF.

This clonotype was found a few times. V is TRBV12-3 or TRBV12-4 and J is TRBJ1-1; D call uncertain. Between the trimmed V and J ends, which lost 6 bases and 4 bases, there was a span of 12 bases. There are 13 residues in the CDR3. The CDR3, as DNA: TGTGCCAGCAGCACGGGTGGGCCCACTGAAGCTTTCTTT. This gives the protein CASSTGGPTEAFF.

This clonotype was observed a handful of times. The chain employs TRBV30 and TRBJ1-5; no clear D gene. The V end was cut by 1 base, the J end by 6 bases, with 10 bases between. Germline CDR1 and CDR2: GTSNPN and SVGIG (reference sequence). The CDR3 is made up of 13 amino acids. Here the CDR3 DNA reads TGTGCCTGGAGTGGGGAGGGTCCTCAGCCCCAGCATTTT. This codes for CAWSGEGPQPQHF.

This clonotype has just a few counts. The chain joins TRBV6-1 to TRBJ1-2; D is unresolved. This CDR3 is 13 amino acids long. The germline V and J ends were trimmed by 6 bases and 3 bases, with 11 bases remaining between them. CDR1 MNHNS and CDR2 SASEGT come from the germline V gene. The CDR3 loop is CASSPGSYYGYTF. For the CDR3, the DNA is TGTGCCAGCAGCCCTGGTAGCTACTATGGCTACACCTTC.

This clonotype showed up many times. This chain uses TRBV6-6 with TRBJ2-7; no reliable D call. The CDR3 extends over 13 amino acids. The V end lost 0 bases, the J end lost 2 bases, and 5 bases lay between the germline ends. Germline-derived CDR1 and CDR2 are MNHNY and SVGAGI (reference sequence). The CDR3 reads CASSYSQAYEQYF. In nucleotides, the CDR3 is TGTGCCAGCAGTTACTCGCAGGCCTACGAGCAGTACTTC.

The sample holds a few counts of this clonotype. This sequence joins TRBV20-1 and TRBJ2-5, with D possibly TRBD1 on 5 matching bases. The CDR3 is made up of 13 amino acids. The germline gives CDR1 DFQATT, CDR2 SNEGSKA (reference sequence). V dropped 3 bases and J dropped 0 bases, with 8 bases sitting between them. The CDR3 region has the DNA TGCAGTGCTAGCCCAGGGCACCAAGAGACCCAGTACTTC. It translates to CSASPGHQETQYF.

This clonotype has a handful of counts. This sequence joins TRBV4-2 and TRBJ2-5; no clear D gene. This CDR3 comprises 14 residues. V was clipped by 1 base and J by 0 bases, with 6 bases between them. Germline V CDR1 and CDR2: LGHNA, YNFKEQ. The DNA of the CDR3 is TGTGCCAGCAGCCAAGTTGGGAACCAAGAGACCCAGTACTTC. Amino acid sequence: CASSQVGNQETQYF.

The sample holds a few counts of this clonotype. This rearrangement joins TRBV20-1 to TRBJ1-1, with TRBD1 matching 8 bases. Germline loops: CDR1 DFQATT, CDR2 SNEGSKA (reference sequence). This CDR3 is 14 amino acids long. J lost 5 bases, V lost 2 bases, and 7 bases had no gene match. DNA for the CDR3: TGCAGTGCTAGATACCAGGGGGCGCGGACTGAAGCTTTCTTT. It translates to CSARYQGARTEAFF.

V usage is TRBV3-1 and J usage is TRBJ2-5, with 7 bases matching TRBD1. The CDR3 has 18 amino acids. With V trimmed by 10 bases and J by 4 bases, 24 bases remained unmatched. Germline-derived CDR1 and CDR2 are LGHDT and YNNKEL (reference sequence). CDR3 DNA: TGTGCCATCGGATTATGGCCCCCAAAACAGGGGTTCGGAGAGACCCAGTACTTC. It codes for CAIGLWPPKQGFGETQYF.